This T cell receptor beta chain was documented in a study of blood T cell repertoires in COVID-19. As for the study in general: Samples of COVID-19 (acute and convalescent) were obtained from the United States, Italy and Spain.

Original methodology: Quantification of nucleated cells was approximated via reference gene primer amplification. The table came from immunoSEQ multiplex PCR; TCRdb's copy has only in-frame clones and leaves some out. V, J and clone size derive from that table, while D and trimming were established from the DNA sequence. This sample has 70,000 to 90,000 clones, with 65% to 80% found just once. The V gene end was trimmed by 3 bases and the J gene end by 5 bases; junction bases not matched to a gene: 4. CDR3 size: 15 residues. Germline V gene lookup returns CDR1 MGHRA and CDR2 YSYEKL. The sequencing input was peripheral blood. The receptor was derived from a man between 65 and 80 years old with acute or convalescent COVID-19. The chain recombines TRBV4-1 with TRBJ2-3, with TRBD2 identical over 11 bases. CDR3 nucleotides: TGCGCCAGCAGCCAGATAGCGGGGGGGGTAGATACGCAGTATTTT. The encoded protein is CASSQIAGGVDTQYF.